This record covers a single T cell receptor beta chain. Its target antigen remains unknown. The sample holds no much larger clone one base away, and base qualities are not on file. The CDR3, from cysteine to phenylalanine, totals 14 residues. The only DNA kept is the CDR3, 42 bases in frame from the first base. V trim: 5 bases; J trim: 0 bases; unmatched bases: 2. Via the germline V gene (reference sequence), CDR1 is SEHNR and CDR2 FQNEAQ. TCR CDR3 regions were amplified from genomic DNA by multiplex PCR using the deep immunoSEQ assay. For each cell subset, the extracted genomic DNA was distributed evenly across all wells of several immunoSEQ 96-well plates, and each plate served as one replicate. For sorted subsets, 150 to 250 ng genomic DNA, equal to about 30,000 T cell genomes, was loaded into each replicate PCR. Purified libraries were quantified with a Qubit 3.0 fluorometer, sized on a Bioanalyzer 2100, and re-quantified with the KAPA Library Quantification kit. A separate single-read 150-cycle Illumina NextSeq 550 flow cell was used to sequence each immunoSEQ 96-well plate. The original pipeline was this. Because only junctional sequences without quality scores were contained in the immunoSEQ output, filtering matching that applied to full-length reads could not be performed. To assign V/J genes and CDR3, sequences were annotated against IMGT germline references using PyIR, a Python wrapper for IgBLAST v1.9. Reads were filtered out if the reads had weak V/J assignments (E-value above 1e-6), no CDR3, stop codons, out-of-frame junctions, or ambiguous translated residues. V3J clonotypes were defined by identical inferred V gene, J gene, and CDR3 amino acid sequence. The percentage overlap between two repertoires was calculated by dividing the number of shared unique clonotypes by the size of the smaller repertoire. Repertoire richness was assessed with RTK rarefaction, the Chao1 estimator, and Recon v2.1 estimates of unobserved clonotypes. For all TCRbeta clonotypes obtained by the gDNA method from a handful of donors, generation probabilities were computed with OLGA. TCRdb's version of the immuneACCESS table is confined to in-frame rearrangements and falls short of the full clone set. An unresolved V gene accounts for under half of the shortfall where checked; the remainder is of unknown origin. The V and J calls and clone size come from that table; D and trimming were worked out from the DNA. The sample contains more than 1 million clones, approximately 80% of them found a single time. 0.5% to 0.6% of the sample is held by the ten biggest clonotypes.

This sample is part of a study of shared clonotypes between healthy human individuals (dated by TCRdb to the early 2020s). Study-level background: A couple of women and a few men aged 18 to 49 years were included in the cohort. To estimate repertoire size and how much clonotypes are shared between individuals, the study performed deep sequencing of blood TCR repertoires from about five healthy adults. Per donor, three plates each were used for CD4 naive and CD4 memory, two for CD8 naive, and one for CD8 memory. To increase sequencing depth and limit assay-specific biases, different laboratories used diverse techniques to prepare libraries and sequence TCR repertoires. Per donor, leukapheresis produced somewhere between about 0.8 and 9 billion PBMCs. Points the paper makes about the study in general: Pairwise subsampling led to the expectation that sequencing depth would affect the degree of clonotype sharing among donors. Estimated clonotype richness was generally larger for naive than for memory subsets. The genetic and exposure-history diversity represented was limited by the small number of donors. When several donors were compared, the shared fraction of clonotypes was around 5.1% for naive CD4, 3.5% to 4% for naive CD8, more than 2% for memory CD4, and around 0.4% for memory CD8. Higher generation probabilities were observed for clonotypes shared by all four sorted-subset donors than for non-shared clonotypes. Incomplete sequencing was indicated by rarefaction of sorted-subset datasets, despite the large sequencing depth. Sampling was limited to blood, and TCR repertoires in tissue likely differ from TCR repertoires in blood.

The donors were healthy, HIV-negative adults who had no recently reported acute infections or vaccinations. Every donor was a Caucasian adult residing in Nashville, Tennessee, USA. CD4+ T cells were enriched by magnetic negative selection, after which naive cells were positively selected on CD45RA and the negative fraction was taken as the memory subset. After blood collection by leukapheresis, PBMCs were isolated using Ficoll-Histopaque density gradient centrifugation and then cryopreserved in the vapor phase of liquid nitrogen. Purity and quantity of every magnetically sorted T cell population were checked by analytical flow cytometry. Genomic DNA was isolated from each sorted fraction and quantified by UV absorbance on a Nanodrop 2000c.

The sequence came from a man younger than 35 in good health. Some clones in this sample may be carry-over from other donors' samples. The sequence joins TRBV7-9 to TRBJ2-7; TRBD1 agrees with 9 junctional bases. Sequenced sample: memory CD4+ T cells from PBMCs. The sample's cell subset or site label is to be understood as: CD45RA-negative fraction. The CDR3 here reads CASSRDRDSYEQYF. The nucleotide sequence reads TGTGCCAGCAGCCGGGACAGGGACTCCTACGAGCAGTACTTC.